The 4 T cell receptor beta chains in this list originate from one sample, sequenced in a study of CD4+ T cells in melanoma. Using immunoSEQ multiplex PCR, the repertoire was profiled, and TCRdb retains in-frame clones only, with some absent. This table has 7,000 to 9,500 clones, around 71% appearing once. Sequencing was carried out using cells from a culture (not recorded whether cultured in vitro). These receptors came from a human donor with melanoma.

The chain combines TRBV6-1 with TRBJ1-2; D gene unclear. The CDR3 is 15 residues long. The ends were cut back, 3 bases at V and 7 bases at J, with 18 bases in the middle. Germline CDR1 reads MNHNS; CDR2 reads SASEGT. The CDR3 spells CASSDGYRAPPGYTF. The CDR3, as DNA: TGTGCCAGCAGTGACGGGTATAGGGCCCCCCCTGGCTACACCTTC.

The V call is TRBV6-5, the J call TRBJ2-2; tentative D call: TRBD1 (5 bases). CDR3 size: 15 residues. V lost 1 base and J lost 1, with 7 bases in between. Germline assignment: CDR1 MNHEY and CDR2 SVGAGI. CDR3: CASSYFTGNTGELFF. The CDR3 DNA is TGTGCCAGCAGTTACTTTACAGGGAACACCGGGGAGCTGTTTTTT.

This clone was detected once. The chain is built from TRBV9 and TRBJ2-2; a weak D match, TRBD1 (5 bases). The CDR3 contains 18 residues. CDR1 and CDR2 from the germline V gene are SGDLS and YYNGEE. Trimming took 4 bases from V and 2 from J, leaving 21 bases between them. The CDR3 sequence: CASSLSFPRTSNTGELFF. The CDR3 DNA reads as TGTGCCAGCAGCCTCTCCTTTCCGCGGACAAGCAACACCGGGGAGCTGTTTTTT. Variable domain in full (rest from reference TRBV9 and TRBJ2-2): DSGVTQTPKHLITATGQRVTLRCSPRSGDLSVYWYQQSLDQGLQFLIQYYNGEERAKGNILERFSAQQFPDLHSELNLSSLELGDSALYFCASSLSFPRTSNTGELFFGEGSRLTVL.

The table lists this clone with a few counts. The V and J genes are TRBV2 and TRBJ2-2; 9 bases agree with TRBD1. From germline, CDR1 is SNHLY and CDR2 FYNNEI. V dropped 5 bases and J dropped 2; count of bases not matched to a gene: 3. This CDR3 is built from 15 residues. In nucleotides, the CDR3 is TGTGCCAGCAGTAGGACAGGGGTAAACACCGGGGAGCTGTTTTTT. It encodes CASSRTGVNTGELFF.